Listed here are 8 T cell receptor beta chains from one sample, sequenced in a study of tumor-infiltrating lymphocytes in primary liver carcinoma. Total RNA (around 500 ng) served as template for TCR beta cDNA synthesis primed by a constant-region primer. Three-round nested multiplex PCR performed with slightly modified ARM-PCR produced the TCR beta libraries. TRBV1-TRBV30 forward and Cbeta reverse primers drove the first two roughly 10-cycle rounds. TCRdb ran MiXCR on the multiplex PCR reads and lists one entry per CDR3 protein. In the table there are around 56,000 distinct CDR3 sequences, 65% to 80% of which are singletons. Co-extracted RNA and DNA came from 20-30 mg of unsorted bulk tissue. Sequencing was carried out using liver tumor tissue from sampling region 2. Subset here: tumor region T2, inferior pole. All receptors derive from a man aged 40-55 years with primary liver carcinoma and hepatitis B virus infection.

Notes on this clonotype: The junction does not match germline at one end; this may be a read error. The chain joins TRBV6-5 to TRBJ2-1; TRBD1 matches at 9 bases. The CDR3 has 13 residues. Germline CDR1 reads MNHEY; CDR2 reads SVGAGI. CDR3: CASSQRQGGEQLF. CDR3 bases: TGTGCCAGCAGTCAACGACAGGGGGGTGAGCAGCTCTTC.

Concerning this clonotype: The junction and the germline gene differ at one end; a read error may be behind it. V is TRBV6-5 and J is TRBJ2-2; maybe TRBD1 (7 bases). The CDR3 totals 14 residues. Germline-derived CDR1 and CDR2 are MNHEY and SVGAGI. CDR3 DNA sequence: TGTGCCAGCACTCCCACAGGGGCGGGCGGGGAGCCGTTTTTT. Its protein product is CASTPTGAGGEPFF.

This clonotype was detected only once. The chain links TRBV7-8 to TRBJ2-1; perhaps TRBD2 as D (6 bases). This CDR3 has 17 residues. Looked up from germline, CDR1 is SGHVS and CDR2 is FQNEAQ. The V end lost 1 base, the J end lost 7 bases, and 20 bases lay between the germline ends. The DNA of the CDR3 is TGTGCCAGCAGCTTAGGGACTACGGTTAATCGTGCAAATGAGCAGTTCTTC. Translating it yields CASSLGTTVNRANEQFF.

This clonotype was picked up many times. The chain uses TRBV14 and TRBJ1-4; D may be TRBD1 (5 bases). The V end was cut by 2 bases, the J end by 13 bases, with 20 bases between. Germline-derived CDR1 and CDR2 are SGHDN and FVKESK. This CDR3 region has 15 residues. The CDR3 coding sequence is TGTGCCAGCAGCCAAAGTTTCGGGGCCTTCGCTTCACTGTTTTTT. Translating gives CASSQSFGAFASLFF.

In the case of this clonotype: The junction differs from germline at one of its ends, possibly a read error. The chain recombines TRBV11-2 with TRBJ2-1; TRBD2 agrees at 9 bases. Germline values: CDR1 SGHAT, CDR2 FQNNGV. This CDR3 region has 16 residues. As DNA, the CDR3 is TGTGCCAGCACCTTAGAGCTCCTAGCGGGAATGAGTGAGCTGTTCTTC. This translates into CASTLELLAGMSELFF.

Notes on this clonotype: A read error is likely, as this CDR3 ends without the conserved phenylalanine or tryptophan. V is TRBV4-2 and J is TRBJ2-5; 12 bases line up with TRBD2. The CDR3 loop spans 22 amino acids. The V and J ends lost 2 bases and 1 base, in that order; junction bases with no gene match: 20. Germline V gene lookup returns CDR1 LGHNA and CDR2 YNFKEQ. In DNA, the CDR3 is TGTGCCAGCAGCCAACTAGATGGGGGACTAGCGGGTACACGAGCCTCCCAAGAGACCCAGTACTTG. Translation: CASSQLDGGLAGTRASQETQYL.

To note about this clonotype: Since the CDR3 does not end with the conserved phenylalanine or tryptophan, this likely comes from a read error. The DNA is omitted, as the CDR3 cannot be located on it reliably, and the CDR3 follows TCRdb's listing. The chain has TRBV6-5 and TRBJ1-1; TRBD1, the D gene given by the table, was not confirmed from the DNA. The CDR3 is made up of 12 amino acids, end residues included. CDR1 and CDR2 (germline): MNHEY, SVGAGI. The CDR3 sequence is CASLTSYGQVSL.

Comments on this clonotype: The CDR3 ends on some other residue instead of the conserved phenylalanine or tryptophan, so this is likely a read error. CDR3 bases: TGCTGCCTCTCCCCCTACAATGAGCAGTTCTAC. Its protein product is CCLSPYNEQFY. This sequence joins TRBV29-1 and TRBJ2-1, with D hard to call. The CDR3 runs to 11 residues. The germline V gene has CDR1 SQVTM and CDR2 ANQGSEA.